This TCR beta chain is drawn from a study of OX40 agonist ivuxolimab in advanced cancers. Background on the study: Ivuxolimab, an agonist antibody against OX40 (CD134), was given to patients. The study, taken as a whole, reports: Among the least clonally expanded were partial responders at 0.1-3.0 mg/kg. CD8+ T cells showed, on average, more clonal expansion than CD4+ cells.

Measured with immunoSEQ multiplex PCR; TCRdb has only the in-frame clones, and not every one. Among 150,000 to 190,000 clones, 94% were seen once, and the ten largest hold 0.31%. A word on this clone: Its matching antigen is unknown. At one of its ends the junction is not consistent with the germline gene, which may arise from a read error.

The input for sequencing was CD4+ or CD8+ T cells sorted from blood, taken in a trial of the OX40 agonist ivuxolimab. This sequence originates from an adult with an advanced solid tumor such as melanoma, head and neck, liver or kidney cancer.

The CDR3 spells CASSQVVPLEGEAFF. In DNA form, the CDR3 reads TGCGCCAGCAGCCAAGTGGTCCCCCTTGAAGGTGAAGCTTTCTTT. The chain combines TRBV7-9 with TRBJ1-1; D gene ambiguous. The CDR3 loop spans 15 amino acids. CDR1 SEHNR and CDR2 FQNEAQ come from the germline V gene (reference sequence).